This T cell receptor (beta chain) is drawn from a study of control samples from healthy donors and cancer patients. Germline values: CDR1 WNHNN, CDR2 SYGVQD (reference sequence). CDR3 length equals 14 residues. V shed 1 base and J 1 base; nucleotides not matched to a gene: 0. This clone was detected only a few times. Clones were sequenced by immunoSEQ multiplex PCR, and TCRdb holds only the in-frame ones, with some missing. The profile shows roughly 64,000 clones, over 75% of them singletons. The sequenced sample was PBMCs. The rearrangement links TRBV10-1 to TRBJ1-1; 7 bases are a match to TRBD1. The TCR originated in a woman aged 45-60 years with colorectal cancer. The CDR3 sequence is CASSEYRGNTEAFF. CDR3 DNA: TGCGCCAGCAGTGAGTACAGGGGGAACACTGAAGCTTTCTTT.